The clone carrying this T cell receptor beta chain was seen more than once but under ten times. The data derive from a study of human T cells and chemical hapten exposure. As to time point: healthy volunteer bleed at 2 weeks. Extraction of total RNA was performed on unfractionated whole blood. Germline V gives CDR1 SNHLY, CDR2 FYNNEI. This CDR3 comprises 13 residues. Trimming removed 3 bases at V and 7 bases at J, with 13 bases between. TCRdb re-called the RACE reads through MiXCR, storing one row per CDR3 protein. The sample lists about 130,000 distinct CDR3 sequences, roughly 9.5% occurring once. The specimen was whole blood. The V gene is TRBV2, the J gene TRBJ2-7; D gene uncertain. This clonotype originated in a male donor in good health. Some clones in this sample may be carry-over from other donors' samples. The CDR3 region has the DNA TGTGCCAGCAGTGAGTCGGGCAAAGGGGAGCAGTACTTC. Its translation: CASSESGKGEQYF.